This paragraph reports one TCR beta chain. This sample is drawn from a study of blood T cell repertoires in COVID-19. About the study: The United States, Italy and Spain were the sources of the acute and convalescent COVID-19 samples. Sample material is recorded as cDNA or gDNA derived from T cells, B-cell-depleted T cells, or PBMCs.

V dropped 2 bases and J dropped 9 bases, with 14 bases sitting between them. Germline V lookup: CDR1 SGHVS, CDR2 FQNEAQ. The CDR3 length is 15 residues. Authors' analysis steps: Scientists estimated how many nucleated cells there were by amplifying reference gene primers. Generated by immunoSEQ multiplex PCR, the TCRdb table keeps only in-frame clones and is missing some. V and J calls and clone size are those listed in that table; D and trimming were worked out from the DNA. The sample consists of around 700,000 clones, about 90% of them appearing once. The chain carries TRBV7-8 and TRBJ1-6, with D tentatively TRBD1 (6 bases). The receptor was isolated from a woman aged 18-30 years with acute or convalescent COVID-19. Material for sequencing was peripheral blood. For the CDR3, the DNA is TGTGCCAGCAGCTTAACAACCGGACAGCCTTCACCCCTCCACTTT. Amino acids: CASSLTTGQPSPLHF.